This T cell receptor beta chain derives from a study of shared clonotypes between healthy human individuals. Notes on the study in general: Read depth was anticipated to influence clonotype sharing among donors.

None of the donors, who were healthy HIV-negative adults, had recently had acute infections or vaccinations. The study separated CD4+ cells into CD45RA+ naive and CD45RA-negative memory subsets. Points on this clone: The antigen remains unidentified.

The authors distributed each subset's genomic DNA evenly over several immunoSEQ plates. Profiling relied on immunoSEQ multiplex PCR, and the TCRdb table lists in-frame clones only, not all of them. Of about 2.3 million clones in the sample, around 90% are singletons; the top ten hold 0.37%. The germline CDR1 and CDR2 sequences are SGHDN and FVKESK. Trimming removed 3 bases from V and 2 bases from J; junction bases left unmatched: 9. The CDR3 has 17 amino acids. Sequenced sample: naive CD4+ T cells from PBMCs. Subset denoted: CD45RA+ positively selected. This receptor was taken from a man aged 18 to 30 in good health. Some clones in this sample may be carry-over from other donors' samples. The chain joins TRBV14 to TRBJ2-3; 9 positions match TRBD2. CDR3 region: CASSQFLAGINTDTQYF. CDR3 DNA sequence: TGTGCCAGCAGCCAGTTCCTAGCGGGGATTAACACAGATACGCAGTATTTT. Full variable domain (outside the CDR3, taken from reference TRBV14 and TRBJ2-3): EAGVTQFPSHSVIEKGQTVTLRCDPISGHDNLYWYRRVMGKEIKFLLHFVKESKQDESGMPNNRFLAERTGGTYSTLKVQPAELEDSGVYFCASSQFLAGINTDTQYFGPGTRLTVL.